The 32 T cell receptor beta chains below all came from one sample that was sequenced in a study of CD8 T cells in Susac syndrome (dated by TCRdb to 2018 to 2020). The library was built by means of the immunoSEQ multiplex PCR assay. RNA was extracted using the RNeasy kit, and about 0.5 to 1 microgram was reverse transcribed with random hexamers. In-frame beta chains were kept once TCRdb had trimmed the public reads at Q25 with fastp and called clones with MiXCR. Rows merge per CDR3 protein into single entries with the most common DNA and genes. The sample data list some 170,000 distinct CDR3 sequences, and approximately 92% of these were observed just once. The ten largest clones take up around 0.13% of the sample. Sequencing was carried out using CD4+ T cells from PBMCs. These receptor sequences come from a human donor in good health.

This chain links TRBV7-9 with TRBJ2-1, with a weak D call TRBD1 (5 bases). V dropped 4 bases and J dropped 9 bases, with 13 bases sitting between them. Germline V lookup: CDR1 SEHNR, CDR2 FQNEAQ (reference sequence). CDR3 length: 13 amino acids. CDR3 in amino acids: CASSSNRLSEQFF. DNA of the CDR3: TGTGCCAGCAGCTCGAACAGGCTAAGTGAGCAGTTCTTC.

V gene TRBV5-6 combines with J gene TRBJ2-1; 11 nucleotides align to TRBD1. V shed 2 bases and J 8 bases; nucleotides not matched to a gene: 6. Germline CDR1 is SGHDT and CDR2 is YYEEEE. The CDR3 totals 15 residues. The CDR3 bases are TGTGCCAGCAGCTTTCCCGGGACAGGGGGACATGAGCAGTTCTTC. This encodes CASSFPGTGGHEQFF.

This clonotype occurred once. This chain connects TRBV2 to TRBJ2-7; D gene unclear. The CDR3 extends over 14 amino acids. Per the germline V gene, CDR1 is SNHLY and CDR2 is FYNNEI. The V end lost 3 bases, the J end lost 2 bases, and 11 bases lay between the germline ends. In DNA form, the CDR3 reads TGTGCCAGCAGTGATCCGCCAAGACCCTACGAGCAGTACTTC. Amino acids: CASSDPPRPYEQYF. The full variable domain, its missing parts supplied by reference TRBV2 and TRBJ2-7, is EPEVTQTPSHQVTQMGQEVILRCVPISNHLYFYWYRQILGQKVEFLVSFYNNEISEKSEIFDDQFSVERPDGSNFTLKIRSTKLEDSAMYFCASSDPPRPYEQYFGPGTRLTVT.

The J gene is TRBJ1-1, the V gene TRBV29-1; 7 bases map to TRBD1. The junction had 3 bases not matched to a gene; V was cut back by 6 bases and J by 5 bases. CDR1 and CDR2 from the germline V gene are SQVTM and ANQGSEA. The length of the CDR3 is 11 residues. The CDR3 reads CSVTGVTEAFF. The CDR3 DNA sequence: TGCAGCGTAACAGGGGTTACTGAAGCTTTCTTT.

This chain joins TRBV3-1 and TRBJ2-5; no clear D gene. This CDR3 spans 14 amino acids. The V gene's germline CDR1 is LGHDT and CDR2 YNNKEL (reference sequence). V was trimmed by 2 bases and J by 3 bases, leaving 10 bases between them. Here the CDR3 DNA reads TGTGCCAGCAGCCAATACGGGCTCGAAGAGACCCAGTACTTC. Translating gives CASSQYGLEETQYF.

This chain links TRBV20-1 with TRBJ2-1; 8 bases match TRBD1. Unmatched junction bases numbered 6, after V lost 0 bases and J lost 11 bases. This CDR3 spans 13 amino acids. The germline CDR1 and CDR2 sequences are DFQATT and SNEGSKA (reference sequence). This chain's CDR3 is CSARETGAVKQFF. The CDR3 DNA reads TGCAGTGCTAGAGAGACAGGGGCGGTAAAGCAGTTCTTC.

V and J are TRBV5-4 and TRBJ2-1; no firm D call. CDR1 and CDR2 from the germline V gene are SGHNT and YYREEE (reference sequence). The ends were cut back, 0 bases at V and 5 bases at J, with 3 bases in the middle. This CDR3 spans 12 amino acids. DNA for the CDR3: TGTGCCAGCAGCTTGGCAAACAATGAGCAGTTCTTC. It encodes CASSLANNEQFF.

The genes are TRBV29-1 and TRBJ1-2, with a possible D match to TRBD1 (6 bases). The CDR3 spans 13 residues. Germline values: CDR1 SQVTM, CDR2 ANQGSEA. V gave up 7 bases and J gave up 6 bases, with 18 bases separating them. The CDR3 nucleotides are TGCAGCGCTGGGGTTGGGGGGCGAGATGGCTACACCTTC. Translated: CSAGVGGRDGYTF.

The V call is TRBV28, the J call TRBJ1-1; D not certain. The CDR3 has 14 amino acids. The V gene's germline CDR1 is MDHEN and CDR2 SYDVKM. The V end lost 7 bases, the J end lost 3 bases, and 15 bases lay between the germline ends. The CDR3 bases are TGTGCCAGCATCGACCCCGGAGGGCACACTGAAGCTTTCTTT. Its translation: CASIDPGGHTEAFF.

CDR3 bases: TGTGCCATCAGGGGACAGGGGATCTCCGAGCAGTACTTC. It codes for CAIRGQGISEQYF. The J gene is TRBJ2-7, the V gene TRBV10-3; the match to TRBD1 covers 10 bases. Germline trimming cut 6 bases from V and 6 bases from J; bases unmatched to any gene: 5. CDR3 length: 13 amino acids. Germline CDR1 is ENHRY and CDR2 is SYGVKD.

This sequence joins TRBV5-1 and TRBJ2-7, with TRBD1 matching over 9 bases. This CDR3 is 14 amino acids long. Germline V gene lookup returns CDR1 SGHRS and CDR2 YFSETQ. After removal of 3 bases from V and 5 bases from J, the junction contained 6 bases not matched to a gene. This chain's CDR3 is CASSSGDRDDEQYF. In DNA form, the CDR3 reads TGCGCCAGCAGCTCTGGGGACAGGGACGACGAGCAGTACTTC.

The chain employs TRBV3-1 and TRBJ2-5, with D maybe TRBD1 (6 bases). The CDR3 is made up of 13 amino acids. V was clipped by 4 bases and J by 5 bases, with 11 bases between them. Looked up from germline, CDR1 is LGHDT and CDR2 is YNNKEL (reference sequence). The CDR3 bases are TGTGCCAGCAGCCTCCCAGGGGTCGAGACCCAGTACTTC. Encoded protein: CASSLPGVETQYF.

The chain couples TRBV20-1 to TRBJ1-2; maybe TRBD1 (6 bases). Between the trimmed V and J ends, which lost 5 bases and 7 bases, there was a span of 14 bases. Germline CDR1 reads DFQATT; CDR2 reads SNEGSKA (reference sequence). The CDR3 has 12 amino acids. CDR3 region: CSAAQGLAGYTF. For the CDR3, the DNA is TGCAGTGCTGCCCAGGGGCTCGCTGGCTACACCTTC.

The chain joins TRBV20-1 to TRBJ1-1; 8 bases map to TRBD1. CDR3 length: 11 residues. In germline, CDR1 is DFQATT, CDR2 SNEGSKA (reference sequence). J gave up 10 bases and V 6 bases, and 7 bases lay outside the gene matches. The chain's CDR3 is CSAEDRVVAFF. The CDR3 coding sequence is TGCAGTGCGGAGGACAGGGTTGTAGCTTTCTTT.

The CDR3 DNA follows: TGCAGCGTTGAAGATGCTAGCGGGGGGGATACGCAGTATTTT. Translation gives CSVEDASGGDTQYF. This chain links TRBV29-1 with TRBJ2-3, with 11 bases fitting TRBD2. This CDR3 is built from 14 residues. Trimming cost V 0 bases and J 6 bases; bases outside gene matches: 2. The germline gives CDR1 SQVTM, CDR2 ANQGSEA.

The chain couples TRBV3-1 to TRBJ2-2; D is possibly TRBD1 or TRBD2 (5 bases each). Per the germline V gene, CDR1 is LGHDT and CDR2 is YNNKEL (reference sequence). CDR3 size: 14 residues. V was pared by 4 bases and J by 5 bases, with 11 bases between. The CDR3 DNA reads TGTGCCAGCAGCCCTGGGACGCATACCGGGGAGCTGTTTTTT. Translation gives CASSPGTHTGELFF.

The genes are TRBV12-3 or TRBV12-4 and TRBJ2-2, with TRBD1 matching 8 bases. Trimming cost V 10 bases and J 1 base; bases outside gene matches: 2. The CDR3 totals 13 residues. The CDR3 region has the DNA TGTGCCACCGGGACAGGGAACACCGGGGAGCTGTTTTTT. This codes for CATGTGNTGELFF.

The gene calls are TRBV5-1 and TRBJ2-1; 9 positions agree with TRBD1. Germline loops: CDR1 SGHRS, CDR2 YFSETQ. CDR3 size: 15 residues. V trimming: 6 bases; J trimming: 5 bases; junction bases outside the gene matches: 9. The CDR3 DNA sequence: TGCGCCAGCACCCAAGGGACAGGGAGGGACAATGAGCAGTTCTTC. Translating gives CASTQGTGRDNEQFF.

The chain couples TRBV10-3 to TRBJ1-2, with TRBD1 matching 9 bases. The CDR3 is 17 amino acids. After removal of 4 bases from V and 2 bases from J, the junction contained 11 bases not matched to a gene. Germline CDR1 ENHRY, CDR2 SYGVKD. CDR3 in DNA: TGTGCCATCAGTGCCGGGACAGGGATCCGGGCAAACTATGGCTACACCTTC. Translating it yields CAISAGTGIRANYGYTF.

The J gene is TRBJ2-2, the V gene TRBV12-3 or TRBV12-4; 9 nucleotides agree with TRBD1. Trimming at V came to 8 bases and at J to 5 bases, leaving 9 bases not matched to a gene. The CDR3 runs to 15 residues. The DNA for the CDR3 is TGTGCCAGCCAGGACCGGACAGGGGTAACCGGGGAGCTGTTTTTT. Translation: CASQDRTGVTGELFF.

In its sample, this clonotype was seen a few times. V gene TRBV2 combines with J gene TRBJ2-2; D unresolved. V gave up 4 bases and J gave up 2 bases, with 5 bases separating them. This CDR3 comprises 13 residues. CDR1 and CDR2 (germline): SNHLY, FYNNEI. The CDR3 reads CASSVVNTGELFF. The DNA of the CDR3 is TGTGCCAGCAGTGTTGTAAACACCGGGGAGCTGTTTTTT.

The genes are TRBV10-3 and TRBJ2-2, with 9 bases aligning to TRBD1. CDR1 is ENHRY and CDR2 is SYGVKD in the germline V gene. There are 14 residues in the CDR3. V trimming: 10 bases; J trimming: 7 bases; junction bases outside the gene matches: 10. The CDR3 DNA follows: TGTGCCACTACGCCGGGACAGGGAAACGGGGAGCTGTTTTTT. It specifies CATTPGQGNGELFF.

Here the CDR3 DNA reads TGCGCCAGCAGGGACAGACCCGACGAGCAGTACTTC. This encodes CASRDRPDEQYF. The chain has TRBV5-1 and TRBJ2-7; a weak D match, TRBD1 (6 bases). CDR1 SGHRS and CDR2 YFSETQ come from the germline V gene. Trimming removed 5 bases from V and 5 bases from J, with 11 bases in between. The CDR3 covers 12 residues.

V is TRBV21-1 and J is TRBJ2-7; the listed D gene, TRBD1, was not tested against the DNA. TRBV21-1 is marked as a pseudogene. This CDR3 has 17 residues. Here the CDR3 reads CASSSHVPGQGSYEQYF. The CDR3 coding sequence is TGTGCCAGCAGCTCCCACGTACCGGGACAGGGGTCTTACGAGCAGTACTTC.

This sequence joins TRBV4-1 and TRBJ1-5; D is undetermined. Germline-derived CDR1 and CDR2 are MGHRA and YSYEKL. The ends were cut back, 3 bases at V and 10 bases at J, with 13 bases in the middle. The CDR3 length is 13 residues. The CDR3 DNA follows: TGCGCCAGCAGCCAGGCCTTCACACTTCCCCAGCATTTT. Protein sequence: CASSQAFTLPQHF.

This clonotype was picked up one time. The genes are TRBV9 and TRBJ1-5; D not certain. Trimming removed 0 bases from V and 1 base from J, with 5 bases in between. The CDR3 runs to 14 residues. Germline-derived CDR1 and CDR2 are SGDLS and YYNGEE. DNA for the CDR3: TGTGCCAGCAGCGTAGGGTTGAGCAATCAGCCCCAGCATTTT. Protein product: CASSVGLSNQPQHF.

This chain links TRBV12-3 or TRBV12-4 with TRBJ1-1, with D unclear. V was trimmed by 6 bases and J by 1 base, leaving 9 bases between them. The CDR3 loop spans 13 amino acids. CDR3 sequence reads: CASSRAPNTEAFF. The CDR3, as DNA: TGTGCCAGCAGCCGGGCCCCGAACACTGAAGCTTTCTTT.

This clonotype has more than one count but fewer than ten. The chain employs TRBV3-1 and TRBJ2-3, with 8 bases lining up with TRBD1. This CDR3 region has 15 residues. Trimming cost V 4 bases and J 3 bases; bases outside gene matches: 6. The germline gives CDR1 LGHDT, CDR2 YNNKEL (reference sequence). The CDR3 reads CASSLVGQGTDTQYF. CDR3 nucleotide sequence: TGTGCCAGCAGCCTCGTAGGACAGGGAACAGATACGCAGTATTTT.

This chain connects TRBV4-1 to TRBJ1-4, with a tentative D call TRBD1 (5 bases). V gave up 1 base and J gave up 0 bases, with 15 bases separating them. Germline CDR1 reads MGHRA; CDR2 reads YSYEKL. CDR3 length equals 18 residues. The CDR3 DNA reads as TGCGCCAGCAGCCAAGTTGGCAGGGCCCATGCAACTAATGAAAAACTGTTTTTT. It translates to CASSQVGRAHATNEKLFF.

The chain has TRBV11-1 and TRBJ2-5, with no clear D. Germline CDR1 SGHAT, CDR2 FQDESV (reference sequence). V shed 2 bases and J shed 4 bases, with 5 bases lying between them. The CDR3 consists of 12 residues. CDR3 protein: CASSLLAETQYF. CDR3 coding DNA: TGTGCCAGCAGCTTATTAGCAGAGACCCAGTACTTC.

Only one count was recorded for this clonotype. The rearrangement links TRBV7-8 to TRBJ1-2; D unclear. Germline-derived CDR1 and CDR2 are SGHVS and FQNEAQ. CDR3 length equals 14 residues. The V end was cut by 3 bases, the J end by 6 bases, with 14 bases between. The CDR3 loop reads CASSLSRATDGYTF. CDR3 in DNA: TGTGCCAGCAGCTTGTCCCGGGCTACGGATGGCTACACCTTC.

The CDR3 DNA is TGTGCCAGCAGCCCCGAGTCCTACAATGAGCAGTTCTTC. Its translation is CASSPESYNEQFF. This sequence joins TRBV9 and TRBJ2-1; D gene ambiguous. Trimming took 4 bases from V and 1 from J, leaving 6 bases between them. The CDR3 spans 13 residues. CDR1 is SGDLS, CDR2 YYNGEE, per germline.